Shown below are 15 T cell receptor beta chains from a single sample sequenced in a study of shared clonotypes between healthy human individuals. Sequenced by immunoSEQ multiplex PCR; TCRdb stores in-frame clones only, minus some. The table includes about 510,000 clones, 79% detected once. Material for sequencing was PBMCs. Receptors were obtained from a woman in her thirties or forties in good health. Some clones in this sample may be carry-over from other donors' samples.

The chain uses TRBV19 and TRBJ2-1; TRBD2 aligns across 15 bases. Germline CDR1 and CDR2: LNHDA and SQIVND (reference sequence). The CDR3 covers 15 residues. V dropped 2 bases and J dropped 9; count of bases not matched to a gene: 2. CDR3 region: CASSIPGLAGGEQFF. CDR3 DNA sequence: TGTGCCAGTAGTATACCGGGACTAGCGGGAGGTGAGCAGTTCTTC.

V gene TRBV11-2 combines with J gene TRBJ2-2; perhaps D is TRBD1 or TRBD2 (6 bases each). The germline V and J ends were trimmed by 5 bases and 6 bases, with 7 bases remaining between them. The CDR3 sequence is 12 residues long. The germline V gene encodes CDR1 SGHAT and CDR2 FQNNGV. The CDR3: CASSRGAGELFF. In DNA, the CDR3 is TGTGCCAGCAGCAGGGGGGCCGGGGAGCTGTTTTTT.

This chain connects TRBV6-6 to TRBJ2-3; 12 nucleotides agree with TRBD1. The CDR3 extends over 15 amino acids. Germline CDR1 MNHNY, CDR2 SVGAGI (reference sequence). V lost 2 bases, J lost 7 bases, and 4 bases stayed unmatched. Written as DNA, the CDR3 is TGTGCCAGCAGTTACCGGGACAGGGGGCAAAATACGCAGTATTTT. It is translated as CASSYRDRGQNTQYF.

This clone has ten or more counts. This chain uses TRBV5-1 with TRBJ2-7, with D unclear. The CDR3 runs to 12 residues. Trimming cost V 0 bases and J 6 bases, with 7 bases left between them. The germline V gene has CDR1 SGHRS and CDR2 YFSETQ. DNA of the CDR3: TGCGCCAGCAGCTTGGGTGCTTCCGAGCAGTACTTC. Its translation is CASSLGASEQYF.

The chain has TRBV7-3 and TRBJ2-5; D tentatively fits TRBD1 or TRBD2 (5 bases each). V shed 5 bases and J shed 5 bases, with 18 bases lying between them. Germline loops: CDR1 SGHTA, CDR2 FQGTGA. This CDR3 is built from 15 residues. CDR3 nucleotides: TGTGCCAGCAGCCCGGGGACCTCTCTCGGGGAGACCCAGTACTTC. Translating it yields CASSPGTSLGETQYF.

This clone was seen a handful of times. This chain joins TRBV28 and TRBJ1-1; possibly TRBD1 for D (5 bases). This CDR3 has 15 residues. V was shortened by 4 bases and J by 6 bases, with 18 bases between the two germline ends. Germline V gives CDR1 MDHEN, CDR2 SYDVKM. The CDR3 region is CASSSWGGKSPEAFF. DNA for the CDR3: TGTGCCAGCAGTTCTTGGGGGGGGAAAAGCCCTGAAGCTTTCTTT.

V usage is TRBV28 and J usage is TRBJ1-1; D is unclear. Looked up from germline, CDR1 is MDHEN and CDR2 is SYDVKM. V was trimmed by 3 bases and J by 3 bases, leaving 23 bases between them. The CDR3 is 18 amino acids. Here the CDR3 DNA reads TGTGCCAGCAGTTTGGGCTGGCACAGAGGTACCTGGGACACTGAAGCTTTCTTT. Translating gives CASSLGWHRGTWDTEAFF.

V and J are TRBV11-2 and TRBJ2-5; no firm D call. Germline CDR1 is SGHAT and CDR2 is FQNNGV. This CDR3 region has 14 residues. V was cut by 2 bases and J by 1 base, with 8 bases left in between. In DNA, the CDR3 is TGTGCCAGCAGCTTATTACGGGCCCAAGAGACCCAGTACTTC. Residues: CASSLLRAQETQYF.

The V and J genes are TRBV28 and TRBJ2-2; D gene ambiguous. Trimming shortened V by 2 bases and J by 1 base, and 5 bases separated the two germline ends. CDR3 length: 14 residues. The germline gives CDR1 MDHEN, CDR2 SYDVKM. CDR3 residues: CASSLPQNTGELFF. The CDR3 DNA reads TGTGCCAGCAGTTTACCCCAGAACACCGGGGAGCTGTTTTTT.

The V and J genes are TRBV15 and TRBJ2-6; 13 nucleotides match TRBD2. The CDR3 runs 18 residues. Germline V gene data show CDR1 as LNHNV and CDR2 as YYDKDF (reference sequence). The junction had 3 bases not matched to a gene; V was cut back by 3 bases and J by 1 base. The DNA for the CDR3 is TGTGCCACCAGCAGGGGACTAGCGGGGCTTTCTGGGGCCAACGTCCTGACTTTC. It yields the protein CATSRGLAGLSGANVLTF. Variable domain in full (rest from reference TRBV15 and TRBJ2-6): DAMVIQNPRYQVTQFGKPVTLSCSQTLNHNVMYWYQQKSSQAPKLLFHYYDKDFNNEADTPDNFQSRRPNTSFCFLDIRSPGLGDTAMYLCATSRGLAGLSGANVLTFGAGSRLTVL.

The chain uses TRBV7-9 and TRBJ2-7; D might be TRBD1 or TRBD2, each matching 5 bases. CDR1 is SEHNR, CDR2 FQNEAQ, per germline (reference sequence). Trimming took off 1 base at V and 3 bases at J, with 13 bases between the two ends. This CDR3 contains 15 residues. The CDR3 nucleotides are TGTGCCAGCAGCTTAGGGGACCGAACAAACTACGAGCAGTACTTC. It is translated as CASSLGDRTNYEQYF.

CDR3 in DNA: TGTGCCAGCAGCCTTATGACAGATACGCAGTATTTT. Protein: CASSLMTDTQYF. V and J are TRBV7-9 and TRBJ2-3; unclear D gene. The CDR3 covers 12 residues. From germline, CDR1 is SEHNR and CDR2 FQNEAQ (reference sequence). With 5 bases removed from V and 3 bases from J, the gap between germline ends came to 6 bases.

This clone has just a few counts. The J gene is TRBJ1-1, the V gene TRBV18, with no clear D. Deletions cut 4 bases from V and 5 bases from J, with 17 bases between. The CDR3 extends over 15 amino acids. CDR1 and CDR2 (germline): KGHSH, LQKENI. As DNA, the CDR3 is TGTGCCAGCTCACTAGAGGGATTCGTGGGAACTGAAGCTTTCTTT. This encodes CASSLEGFVGTEAFF.

V usage is TRBV5-4 and J usage is TRBJ1-1; D perhaps matches TRBD1 (5 bases). V was cut by 1 base and J by 0 bases, with 13 bases left in between. The CDR3 spans 16 residues. From germline, CDR1 is SGHNT and CDR2 YYREEE (reference sequence). CDR3 region: CASSLSPSGMNTEAFF. Here the CDR3 DNA reads TGTGCCAGCAGCTTGAGCCCCTCAGGGATGAACACTGAAGCTTTCTTT.

V usage is TRBV27 and J usage is TRBJ2-1; the D gene is possibly TRBD1 (5 bases). This CDR3 is 15 amino acids long. The germline gives CDR1 MNHEY, CDR2 SMNVEV (reference sequence). The V end was cut by 7 bases, the J end by 5 bases, with 18 bases between. The CDR3 DNA reads as TGTGCCAGCAAGCTCGGCGGACAAAGGCACAATGAGCAGTTCTTC. Amino acid sequence: CASKLGGQRHNEQFF.